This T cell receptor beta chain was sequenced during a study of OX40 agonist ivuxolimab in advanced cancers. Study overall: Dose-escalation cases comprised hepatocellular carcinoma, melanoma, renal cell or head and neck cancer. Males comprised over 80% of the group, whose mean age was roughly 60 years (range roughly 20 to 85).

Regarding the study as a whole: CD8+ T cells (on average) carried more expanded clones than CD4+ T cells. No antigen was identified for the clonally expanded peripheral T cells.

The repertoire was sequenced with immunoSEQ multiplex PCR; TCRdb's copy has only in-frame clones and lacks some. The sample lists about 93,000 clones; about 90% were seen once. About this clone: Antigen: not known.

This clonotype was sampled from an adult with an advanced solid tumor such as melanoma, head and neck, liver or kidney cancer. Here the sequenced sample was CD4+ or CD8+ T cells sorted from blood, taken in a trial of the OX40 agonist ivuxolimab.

DNA for the CDR3: TGTGCCAGTAGTATAGGGACAGGGAGCAACGAGCAGTACTTC. This encodes CASSIGTGSNEQYF. The chain joins TRBV19 to TRBJ2-7; 8 nucleotides align to TRBD1. This CDR3 region has 14 residues. The V gene's germline CDR1 is LNHDA and CDR2 SQIVND (reference sequence). The trim removed 1 base at V and 5 bases at J, leaving 4 bases unmatched.